This TCR beta chain was recovered during a study of memory CD4+ T cells and cytomegalovirus serostatus (dated by TCRdb to the late 2010s). Looking at the study overall: The cohort included around 35 healthy adults from Belgium, of whom 9 were CMV seropositive and approximately 24 were CMV seronegative. CD4+ memory TCRbeta repertoires of a Belgian cohort with known cytomegalovirus serostatus were sequenced in order to replicate a published TCR-based CMV serostatus classifier. The study at large found these results: Unlike the original study, which covered naive and memory CD4+ and CD8+ populations, the Belgian study sequenced only CD4+CD45RO+ memory cells. Results were interpreted as suggesting that the CMV-associated TCR signature is largely present in the CD4+ memory repertoire. A median bootstrapped AUC of roughly 0.94 with a 95% CI of 0.76-1.00 was achieved on the Belgian cohort by the original-framework classifier. For predicting CMV serostatus, the median bootstrapped AUC was 0.95 using the original framework and about 0.9 using a US-trained random forest. Among the roughly 160 previously reported CMV-associated TCRbeta sequences, roughly 68 showed up in the CD4+ memory repertoires, with each one found in between one and five individuals.

As for this clone: The target of this receptor is not known. Within one base of it there is no much larger clone, and no base qualities were kept.

Genomic DNA was extracted from sorted cells with the Quick-DNA Microprep Kit. Amplification of TCRbeta DNA was done with the immunoSEQ hsTCRbeta kit, following the protocol from the manufacturer. An Illumina MiSeq instrument was used to sequence the TCRbeta libraries. As for the original processing: Following removal of out-of-frame sequences, 2 million to 2.5 million distinct TCRbeta sequences were retained, with an average of roughly 70,000 per individual. Each individual was scored using the number of around 180 previously reported CMV-associated TCRbeta sequences that the individual carried and the total number of productive distinct TCRbeta sequences. A beta-binomial model was reimplemented in Python, and scikit-learn random forests with default parameters were trained on data from the US cohort. Classifier performance on the Belgian cohort was summarized as median AUC with percentile confidence intervals over 10,000 bootstrap iterations. TCRdb took over this immuneACCESS table, retaining in-frame rearrangements with V and J assigned. Such tables are incomplete; in checked studies, under half of the missing clones stem from an unresolved V gene, and the remainder is unexplained. V, J and clone size derive from that table, while D and trimming were established from the DNA sequence. Across this sample there are approximately 60,000 clones, with about 73% seen only once. The top ten clonotypes cover about 2.7% of the sample.

A FACSAria II was used to sort memory CD4+ T cells, defined as single viable CD3+CD4+CD8-CD45RO+ cells. CMV serostatus was assessed using a Roche Elecsys assay, by which serum IgG against CMV pp150, pp28, p38 and p52 was detected. After the samples were thawed, total CD4+ T cells were enriched through positive selection using CD4 magnetic microbeads. The samples came from a separate study whose specific focus was interrogating the CD4+ T cell memory repertoire. Following standard operating procedures, peripheral blood mononuclear cells were isolated and cryopreserved, while serum was kept at -80 degrees C. CD3-PerCP (BW264/56), CD4-APC (RPA-T4), CD45RO-PE (UCHT1) and CD8-Pacific Orange (3B5) antibodies were used for staining, and non-viable cells were excluded with Sytox blue. The source of this sequence is an adult in good health and CMV-seropositive. The source material was memory CD4+ T cells from blood.

CDR3 protein: CASSGSQGVLDTQYF. The nucleotides are TGTGCCAGCTCCGGATCTCAAGGGGTACTAGATACGCAGTATTTT. Recombination connected TRBV18 to TRBJ2-3; tentative D gene TRBD1, with 5 bases matching. The CDR3 numbers 15 residues from cysteine through phenylalanine. Of the read, only the CDR3 DNA is kept; its 45 bases are in frame from base 1. The trim is 6 bases for V and 5 bases for J, with a gap of 18 bases between the germline ends. CDR1 and CDR2 were assigned from the germline V gene as KGHSH and LQKENI. The entire variable domain, with the stretches around the CDR3 drawn from the reference TRBV18 and TRBJ2-3 proteins, is NAGVMQNPRHLVRRRGQEARLRCSPMKGHSHVYWYRQLPEEGLKFMVYLQKENIIDESGMPKERFSAEFPKEGPSILRIQQVVRGDSAAYFCASSGSQGVLDTQYFGPGTRLTVL.